This TCR beta chain was captured by sequencing in a study of cytomegalovirus exposure and HLA in healthy donors. At the level of the study: For the approximately 390 genotyped donors, roughly 80% fell within the Caucasian-associated ancestry cluster. Broader study findings: A further, later analysis showed that HLA-associated TCR beta chains (compared with equally common others) were more clonally expanded.

13 Jbeta primers and 60 Vbeta primers were used for the PCR. In the source study's methods: In a later analysis, the count reached tens of millions of unique TCR beta chains, with 9 million to 11 million shared. The repertoire was sequenced with immunoSEQ multiplex PCR; TCRdb's copy has only in-frame clones and lacks some. The DNA was the basis for D and trimming; V, J and clone size are from that table. In the table there are around 190,000 clones, around 80% of which are singletons. Comment on this clone: Its antigen is not known.

The germline CDR1 and CDR2 sequences are MNHNS and SASEGT. The CDR3 consists of 16 residues. Trimming took off 1 base at V and 4 bases at J, with 15 bases between the two ends. The study sampled nominally healthy donors, though unrecorded immune exposures were likely. The chain joins TRBV6-1 to TRBJ2-3; weak D call: TRBD1 (5 bases). This receptor was obtained from a woman aged 40 to 50 in good health and CMV-seronegative. Specimen: PBMCs. CDR3 in DNA: TGTGCCAGCAGTGAAGGGGCGACCAGGGCGGCAGATACGCAGTATTTT. Translated: CASSEGATRAADTQYF.